This TCR beta chain appears in the sequencing data of a study of blood T cell repertoires in COVID-19. The V gene's germline CDR1 is LNHDA and CDR2 SQIVND (reference sequence). V lost 5 bases, J lost 7 bases, and 20 bases lay in between. The CDR3 has 15 amino acids. Allocation to cohorts depended on clinical history reported by the participants. Assay used: immunoSEQ multiplex PCR; TCRdb lists only in-frame clones, some missing. Of fewer than 300,000 clones listed, 70% to 90% are singletons. The clonotype was recovered from a woman between 40 and 55 years old with acute COVID-19. The specimen sequenced was PBMCs or T cells enriched from blood (not recorded which). V gene TRBV19 combines with J gene TRBJ1-2, with D possibly matching TRBD1 (5 bases). This CDR3 reads CASSSGHSSGRGYTF. CDR3 coding DNA: TGTGCCAGTAGTTCCGGACATTCGTCAGGTCGTGGCTACACCTTC.